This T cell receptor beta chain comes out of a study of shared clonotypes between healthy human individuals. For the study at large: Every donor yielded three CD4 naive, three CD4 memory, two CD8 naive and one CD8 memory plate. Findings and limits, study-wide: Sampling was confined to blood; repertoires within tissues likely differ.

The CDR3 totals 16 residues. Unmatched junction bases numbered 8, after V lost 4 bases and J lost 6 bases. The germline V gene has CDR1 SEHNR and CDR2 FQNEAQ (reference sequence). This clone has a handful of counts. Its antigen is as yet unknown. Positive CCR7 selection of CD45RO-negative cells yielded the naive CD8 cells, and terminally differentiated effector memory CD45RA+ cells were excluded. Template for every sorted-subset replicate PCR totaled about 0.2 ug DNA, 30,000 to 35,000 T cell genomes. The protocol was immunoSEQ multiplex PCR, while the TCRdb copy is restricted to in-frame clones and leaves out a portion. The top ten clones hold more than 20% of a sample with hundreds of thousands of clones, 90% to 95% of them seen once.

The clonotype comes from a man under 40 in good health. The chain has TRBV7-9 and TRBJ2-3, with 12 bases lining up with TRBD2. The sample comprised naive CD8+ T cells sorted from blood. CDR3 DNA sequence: TGTGCCAGCAGCTCGGGACTAGCGGGCCCCTCGGATACGCAGTATTTT. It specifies CASSSGLAGPSDTQYF.